This T cell receptor (beta chain) stems from a study of shared clonotypes between healthy human individuals. For the study at large: Donors consisted of two women and three men between 18 and 49.

The CDR3 is 14 amino acids. CDR1 is SGHAT and CDR2 is FQDESV in the germline V gene (reference sequence). Between the trimmed V and J ends, which lost 7 bases and 0 bases, there was a span of 13 bases. General observations from the study: Although depth was large, rarefaction showed that sequencing of the sorted subsets was incomplete.

Genomic DNA per cell subset filled all wells of several immunoSEQ plates. The repertoire was sequenced with immunoSEQ multiplex PCR; TCRdb's copy has only in-frame clones and lacks some. Here the sample spans around 2.5 million clones, roughly 93% being singletons. Concerning this clone: Its target is not known.

The study drew all its donors from Caucasian adults living in Nashville, Tennessee. The chain joins TRBV11-1 to TRBJ2-7; D gene uncertain. This TCR was recovered from a man aged 18 to 30 in good health. Some clones in this sample may be carry-over from other donors' samples. Sequences were obtained from naive CD4+ T cells from PBMCs. Subset specified: CD45RA+ positively selected. This CDR3 reads CASKAGRSSYEQYF. The DNA of the CDR3 is TGTGCCAGCAAGGCTGGCCGGAGCTCCTACGAGCAGTACTTC.